This T cell receptor (beta chain) emerged from a study of Ad26.COV2.S vaccination and SARS-CoV-2 variants. Study-wide context: Administration of Ad26.COV2.S was intramuscular, either once or twice 56 days apart.

Treatment specified: about 20 received Ad26.COV2.S at low or high dose, single or two shots; roughly five received placebo; per-sample allocation not given. At day 63 after the first vaccine or placebo injection, samples were drawn. The vaccine antigen was prefusion-stabilized Wuhan SARS-CoV-2 spike. This clone was seen a handful of times. This CDR3 comprises 15 residues. Germline loops: CDR1 SGHDN, CDR2 FVKESK. V lost 1 base and J lost 4; bases outside the gene matches: 2. The table came from immunoSEQ multiplex PCR; TCRdb's copy has only in-frame clones and leaves some out. The table lists some 400,000 clones, 70% to 90% of them singletons.

Sequences were derived from peripheral blood, sampled in a trial of Ad26.COV2.S vaccine versus placebo. The V gene is TRBV14, the J gene TRBJ1-5; 9 bases align to TRBD1. The sequence was obtained from a person aged 18-65 years who received the Ad26.COV2.S COVID-19 vaccine or a placebo. CDR3 sequence (DNA): TGTGCCAGCAGCCAAGGGGGACAGGGTAATCAGCCCCAGCATTTT. Its translation: CASSQGGQGNQPQHF.